What follows describes a single T cell receptor (beta chain). CDR3 length: 13 residues. Looked up from germline, CDR1 is SNHLY and CDR2 is FYNNEI. V shed 8 bases, J shed 5 bases, and the junction held 6 bases outside the gene matches. Sequencing was performed with immunoSEQ multiplex PCR; in TCRdb, only in-frame clones are kept and a portion is missing. This table has more than 65,000 clones, more than 80% appearing once. The data originate from a study of technical replicates of blood from several donors. V usage is TRBV2 and J usage is TRBJ2-3; the match to TRBD1 covers 8 bases. The sample taken for sequencing was PBMCs. The sequence came from a human donor in good health. Some clones in this sample may be carry-over from other donors' samples. Written as DNA, the CDR3 is TGTGCCAGCGGTACCGACAGGGGAGATACGCAGTATTTT. This encodes CASGTDRGDTQYF.